Each of the 26 T cell receptor beta chains below was sequenced from the same sample in a study of blood T cell repertoires in COVID-19. Data came from immunoSEQ multiplex PCR; TCRdb stores just in-frame clones and leaves some out. The sample lists some 300,000 clones, more than 75% occurring once. Sample: PBMCs or T cells enriched from blood (not recorded which). The receptors here all came from a woman in her twenties or thirties who had recovered from COVID-19.

The V and J genes are TRBV12-3 or TRBV12-4 and TRBJ2-3, with unresolved D. V was trimmed by 7 bases and J by 5 bases, leaving 7 bases between them. This CDR3 region has 11 residues. CDR3 sequence: CASIVRDTQYF. CDR3 bases: TGTGCCAGCATCGTCAGAGATACGCAGTATTTT.

This clone occurred once. Relative to the germline gene, one junction end is altered; a read error may explain this. The chain links TRBV28 to TRBJ2-3; D call uncertain. The length of the CDR3 is 16 residues. Germline CDR1 reads MDHEN; CDR2 reads SYDVKM. This chain's CDR3 is CASSPSNTISTDTQYF. CDR3 DNA sequence: TGTGCCAGCAGTCCCTCAAACACTATTAGCACCGATACGCAGTATTTT.

The chain has TRBV9 and TRBJ1-2, with TRBD1 matching over 10 bases. The junction had 3 bases not matched to a gene; V was cut back by 3 bases and J by 4 bases. The CDR3 totals 14 residues. CDR1 SGDLS and CDR2 YYNGEE come from the germline V gene. The CDR3 here is CASSGRQGAYGYTF. CDR3 in DNA: TGTGCCAGCAGCGGGAGACAGGGGGCCTATGGCTACACCTTC. The full variable domain, its missing parts supplied by reference TRBV9 and TRBJ1-2, is DSGVTQTPKHLITATGQRVTLRCSPRSGDLSVYWYQQSLDQGLQFLIQYYNGEERAKGNILERFSAQQFPDLHSELNLSSLELGDSALYFCASSGRQGAYGYTFGSGTRLTVV.

The gene calls are TRBV9 and TRBJ1-4; 11 nucleotides agree with TRBD1. The germline CDR1 and CDR2 sequences are SGDLS and YYNGEE. J was trimmed by 8 bases and V by 4 bases; bases with no gene match: 7. The CDR3 is made up of 15 amino acids. CDR3 sequence reads: CASSSRTGGEEKLFF. As DNA, the CDR3 is TGTGCCAGCAGCTCTCGGACAGGGGGCGAGGAAAAACTGTTTTTT.

This CDR3 is CSVAGTSGGQSSYNEQFF. For the CDR3, the DNA is TGCAGCGTTGCAGGGACTAGCGGGGGGCAAAGCTCCTACAATGAGCAGTTCTTC. This chain uses TRBV29-1 with TRBJ2-1; TRBD2 matches 15 bases. Per germline, CDR1 SQVTM and CDR2 ANQGSEA. V trimming: 4 bases; J trimming: 0 bases; junction bases outside the gene matches: 7. The CDR3 is 18 amino acids.

The chain links TRBV9 to TRBJ2-1, with D perhaps matching TRBD2 (6 bases). Trimming removed 0 bases at V and 4 bases at J, with 14 bases between. Germline CDR1 and CDR2: SGDLS and YYNGEE. The CDR3 sequence is 16 residues long. The CDR3 nucleotides read TGTGCCAGCAGCGTAGGTCATGGGGGGTCTTACAATGAGCAGTTCTTC. It specifies CASSVGHGGSYNEQFF.

This clone was seen just once. CDR3 coding DNA: TGTGCCAGCAGCACCGACAGGGGAAATAAAGATCAGCCCCAGCATTTT. Translated, it gives CASSTDRGNKDQPQHF. V gene TRBV5-6 combines with J gene TRBJ1-5, with TRBD1 matching over 8 bases. Unmatched junction bases numbered 11, after V lost 4 bases and J lost 5 bases. The germline V gene has CDR1 SGHDT and CDR2 YYEEEE. The CDR3 contains 16 residues.

The V gene is TRBV19, the J gene TRBJ2-1; TRBD1 might be the D (5 bases). Trimming shortened V by 1 base and J by 1 base, and 8 bases separated the two germline ends. CDR3 length: 15 residues. Germline V lookup: CDR1 LNHDA, CDR2 SQIVND (reference sequence). The CDR3 region is CASSIGRGSYNEQFF. DNA of the CDR3: TGTGCCAGTAGTATAGGTAGGGGTTCCTACAATGAGCAGTTCTTC.

This rearrangement joins TRBV6-2 or TRBV6-3 to TRBJ2-7, with D possibly TRBD2 on 5 matching bases. The CDR3 has 18 residues. The germline V gene encodes CDR1 MNHEY and CDR2 SVGEGT. Deletions cut 5 bases from V and 2 bases from J, with 25 bases between. In nucleotides, the CDR3 is TGTGCCAGCAGTCCCATAAAGGCCGGACTGCTAAAAACCTACGAGCAGTACTTC. Translation: CASSPIKAGLLKTYEQYF.

This sequence joins TRBV7-9 and TRBJ2-1; 14 nucleotides agree with TRBD2. Germline CDR1 is SEHNR and CDR2 is FQNEAQ (reference sequence). CDR3 length: 17 amino acids. With 5 bases clipped from V and 9 bases from J, the junction kept 12 bases outside the gene matches. The CDR3 protein is CASSPPRLAGGLGEQFF. CDR3 nucleotide sequence: TGTGCCAGCAGCCCCCCGAGACTAGCGGGGGGGCTAGGTGAGCAGTTCTTC.

The V gene is TRBV30, the J gene TRBJ1-1; 9 bases align to TRBD1. Germline V gives CDR1 GTSNPN, CDR2 SVGIG (reference sequence). CDR3 length equals 15 residues. With 1 base clipped from V and 0 bases from J, the junction kept 3 bases outside the gene matches. CDR3 loop: CAWSGGTGMNTEAFF. In nucleotides, the CDR3 is TGTGCCTGGAGTGGGGGGACAGGGATGAACACTGAAGCTTTCTTT.

The chain couples TRBV19 to TRBJ1-6; no definite D call. CDR1 and CDR2 from the germline V gene are LNHDA and SQIVND (reference sequence). The germline V and J ends were trimmed by 3 bases and 5 bases, with 8 bases remaining between them. CDR3 length: 14 amino acids. CDR3 in amino acids: CASSMYRDNSPLHF. The CDR3 nucleotides read TGTGCCAGTAGTATGTACCGCGATAATTCACCCCTCCACTTT.

This sequence joins TRBV18 and TRBJ1-6; maybe TRBD1 (5 bases). The CDR3 length is 16 residues. Germline loops: CDR1 KGHSH, CDR2 LQKENI. Trimming took off 3 bases at V and 5 bases at J, with 14 bases between the two ends. Here the CDR3 reads CASSPLPGGNNSPLHF. CDR3 coding DNA: TGTGCCAGCTCACCGTTGCCGGGGGGGAATAATTCACCCCTCCACTTT.

V is TRBV3-1 (or the pseudogene TRBV3-2) and J is TRBJ1-1, with TRBD1 identical over 7 bases. Germline V lookup: CDR1 LGHDT, CDR2 YNNKEL (reference sequence). This CDR3 comprises 18 residues. After removal of 0 bases from V and 4 bases from J, the junction contained 14 bases not matched to a gene. The CDR3 DNA follows: TGTGCCAGCAGCCAAGATTTTGTTCGGCAGGGGGTAATCACTGAAGCTTTCTTT. Protein product: CASSQDFVRQGVITEAFF.

This chain uses TRBV6-2 or TRBV6-3 with TRBJ1-1; D call uncertain. The CDR3 length is 18 residues. Germline CDR1 and CDR2: MNHEY and SVGEGT. Trimming pared 4 bases from V and 1 base from J, leaving 22 bases between. CDR3 nucleotide sequence: TGTGCCAGCAGTTGGAACGTGGGGAGCGTCGGCGAGAACACTGAAGCTTTCTTT. It codes for CASSWNVGSVGENTEAFF.

The chain couples TRBV19 to TRBJ1-1, with D unresolved. V dropped 5 bases and J dropped 1 base, with 8 bases sitting between them. Germline V CDR1 and CDR2: LNHDA, SQIVND (reference sequence). This CDR3 comprises 13 residues. The CDR3 is CASSSPQNTEAFF. In DNA, the CDR3 is TGTGCCAGTAGTTCCCCCCAGAACACTGAAGCTTTCTTT.

The chain recombines TRBV6-5 with TRBJ2-1, with a tentative D call TRBD1 (5 bases). CDR3 length: 14 residues. Germline V gene lookup returns CDR1 MNHEY and CDR2 SVGAGI. Deletions cut 2 bases from V and 9 bases from J, with 14 bases between. The CDR3 nucleotides are TGTGCCAGCAGTTACGGGGCAGGGCAGGGTGAGCAGTTCTTC. Its protein product is CASSYGAGQGEQFF.

This chain links TRBV7-2 with TRBJ2-5; D is possibly TRBD2 (5 bases). Germline loops: CDR1 SGHTA, CDR2 FQGNSA. The CDR3 totals 13 residues. V shed 5 bases and J shed 1 base, with 8 bases lying between them. CDR3 sequence reads: CASSDYVQETQYF. CDR3 DNA: TGTGCCAGCAGCGACTACGTCCAAGAGACCCAGTACTTC.

This clone was counted a few times. As DNA, the CDR3 is TGTGCCAGCAGCTCGGGACAGTTTAAGACCGGGGAGCTGTTTTTT. It encodes CASSSGQFKTGELFF. This chain connects TRBV5-6 to TRBJ2-2; 7 bases line up with TRBD1. V lost 3 bases, J lost 5 bases, and 7 bases stayed unmatched. This CDR3 is built from 15 residues. Per the germline V gene, CDR1 is SGHDT and CDR2 is YYEEEE.

The rearrangement joins TRBV24-1 to TRBJ2-5, with a tentative D call TRBD2 (6 bases). Germline CDR1 is KGHDR and CDR2 is SFDVKD. V was pared by 5 bases and J by 5 bases, with 17 bases between. CDR3 length equals 15 residues. CDR3 amino acids: CATSVGGGRFETQYF. The CDR3 coding sequence is TGTGCCACCAGTGTGGGCGGAGGGAGGTTCGAGACCCAGTACTTC.

This chain joins TRBV19 and TRBJ2-1; D might be TRBD2 (7 bases). Germline CDR1 reads LNHDA; CDR2 reads SQIVND (reference sequence). V lost 7 bases, J lost 5 bases, and 21 bases lay in between. The CDR3 is 16 residues long. Here the CDR3 reads CASKGGLTSTDNEQFF. The CDR3 DNA reads as TGTGCCAGTAAGGGGGGCCTGACTAGCACGGACAATGAGCAGTTCTTC.

V and J are TRBV5-8 and TRBJ1-5; no definite D call. From germline, CDR1 is SGHTS and CDR2 YDEGEE. V was cut by 2 bases and J by 6 bases, with 9 bases left in between. The CDR3 has 13 residues. CDR3 loop: CASSFPGFQPQHF. The CDR3 DNA reads TGTGCCAGCAGCTTTCCCGGTTTTCAGCCCCAGCATTTT.

The chain recombines TRBV5-1 with TRBJ2-5, with D possibly TRBD2 on 5 matching bases. The CDR3 consists of 16 residues. CDR1 and CDR2 (germline): SGHRS, YFSETQ. Trimming removed 0 bases from V and 2 bases from J, with 14 bases in between. CDR3 loop: CASSLGGGGGQETQYF. The CDR3 nucleotides read TGCGCCAGCAGCTTGGGAGGCGGAGGAGGTCAAGAGACCCAGTACTTC. The full variable domain, rest sourced from reference TRBV5-1 and TRBJ2-5, is KAGVTQTPRYLIKTRGQQVTLSCSPISGHRSVSWYQQTPGQGLQFLFEYFSETQRNKGNFPGRFSGRQFSNSRSEMNVSTLELGDSALYLCASSLGGGGGQETQYFGPGTRLLVL.

The J gene is TRBJ2-1, the V gene TRBV5-4; 9 bases match TRBD1. Trimming cost V 2 bases and J 5 bases; bases outside gene matches: 5. Germline lookup yields CDR1 SGHNT and CDR2 YYREEE (reference sequence). CDR3 size: 15 residues. CDR3 in DNA: TGTGCCAGCAGCTTAAGGACAGGGGAAAACAATGAGCAGTTCTTC. This codes for CASSLRTGENNEQFF.

The chain recombines TRBV28 with TRBJ1-4; D may be TRBD1 (6 bases). This CDR3 has 15 residues. V lost 2 bases to trimming and J lost 3 bases, with 10 bases between them. Germline CDR1 is MDHEN and CDR2 is SYDVKM. The DNA for the CDR3 is TGTGCCAGCAGTTTAGGGGGCAGCTCTAATGAAAAACTGTTTTTT. This gives the protein CASSLGGSSNEKLFF.

The DNA of the CDR3 is TGTGCCAGCAGCAAAAAATCCACAGGGCCCGATGCCGCAACTAATGAAAAACTGTTTTTT. Translated, it gives CASSKKSTGPDAATNEKLFF. The chain joins TRBV21-1 to TRBJ1-4; the DNA was not compared with TRBD1, the D call given in the table. TRBV21-1 is recorded as a pseudogene. CDR3 length equals 20 residues.